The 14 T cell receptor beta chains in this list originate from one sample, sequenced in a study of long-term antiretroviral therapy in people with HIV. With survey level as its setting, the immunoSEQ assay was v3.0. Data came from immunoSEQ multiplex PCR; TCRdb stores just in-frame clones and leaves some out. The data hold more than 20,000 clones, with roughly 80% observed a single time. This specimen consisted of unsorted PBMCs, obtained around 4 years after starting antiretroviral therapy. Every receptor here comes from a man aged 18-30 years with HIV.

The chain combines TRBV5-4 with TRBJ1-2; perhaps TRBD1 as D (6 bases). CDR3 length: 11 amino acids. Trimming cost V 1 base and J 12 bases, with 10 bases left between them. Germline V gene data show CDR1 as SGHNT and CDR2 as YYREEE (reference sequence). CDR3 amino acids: CASSLMGAHTF. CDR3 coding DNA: TGTGCCAGCAGCTTGATGGGGGCTCACACCTTC.

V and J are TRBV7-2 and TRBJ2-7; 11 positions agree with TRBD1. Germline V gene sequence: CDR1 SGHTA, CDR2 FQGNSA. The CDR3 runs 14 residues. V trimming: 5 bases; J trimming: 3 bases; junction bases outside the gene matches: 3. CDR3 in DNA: TGTGCCAGCAGCCCGGGGACAGGGGGCTACGAGCAGTACTTC. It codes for CASSPGTGGYEQYF.

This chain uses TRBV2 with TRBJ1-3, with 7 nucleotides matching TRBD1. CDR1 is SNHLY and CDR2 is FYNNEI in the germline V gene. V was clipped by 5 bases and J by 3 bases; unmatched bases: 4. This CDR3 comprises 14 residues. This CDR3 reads CASSSQGDGNTIYF. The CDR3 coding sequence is TGTGCCAGCAGTTCCCAGGGGGATGGAAACACCATATATTTT.

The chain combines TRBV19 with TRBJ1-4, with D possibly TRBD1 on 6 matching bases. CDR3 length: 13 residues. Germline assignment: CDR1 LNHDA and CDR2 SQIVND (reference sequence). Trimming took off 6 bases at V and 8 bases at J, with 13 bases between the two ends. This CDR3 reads CASRPTGWEKLFF. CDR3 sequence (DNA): TGTGCCAGTAGACCGACAGGCTGGGAAAAACTGTTTTTT.

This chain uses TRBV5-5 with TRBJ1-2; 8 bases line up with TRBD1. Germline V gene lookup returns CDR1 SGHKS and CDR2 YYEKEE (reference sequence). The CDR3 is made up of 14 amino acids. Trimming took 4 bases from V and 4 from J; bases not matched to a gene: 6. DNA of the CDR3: TGTGCCAGCAGCCTACAGGGGGGCACCTATGGCTACACCTTC. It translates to CASSLQGGTYGYTF.

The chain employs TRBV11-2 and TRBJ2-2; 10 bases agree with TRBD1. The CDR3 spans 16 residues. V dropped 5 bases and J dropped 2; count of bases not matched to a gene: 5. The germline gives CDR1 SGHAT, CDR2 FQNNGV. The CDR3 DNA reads TGTGCCAGCAGCCTATTGACAGGGGGCAACACCGGGGAGCTGTTTTTT. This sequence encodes CASSLLTGGNTGELFF.

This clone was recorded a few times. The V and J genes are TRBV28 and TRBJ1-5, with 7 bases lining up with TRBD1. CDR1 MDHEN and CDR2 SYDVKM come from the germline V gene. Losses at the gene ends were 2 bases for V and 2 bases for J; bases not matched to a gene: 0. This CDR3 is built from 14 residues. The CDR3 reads CASSLTGGNQPQHF. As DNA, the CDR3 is TGTGCCAGCAGTTTAACAGGGGGCAATCAGCCCCAGCATTTT.

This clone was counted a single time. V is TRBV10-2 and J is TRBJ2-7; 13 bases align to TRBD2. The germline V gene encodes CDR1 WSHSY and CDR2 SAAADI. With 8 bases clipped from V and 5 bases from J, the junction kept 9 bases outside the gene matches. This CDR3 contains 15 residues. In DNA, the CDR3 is TGCGCCAGCGGCCTAACTAGCGGGGGGGCCGACGAGCAGTACTTC. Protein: CASGLTSGGADEQYF.

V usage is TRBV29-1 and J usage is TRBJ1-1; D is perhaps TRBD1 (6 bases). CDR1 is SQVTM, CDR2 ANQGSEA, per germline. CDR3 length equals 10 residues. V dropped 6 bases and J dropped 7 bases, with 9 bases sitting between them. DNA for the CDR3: TGCAGCGTGGTACAGGGTGAAGCTTTCTTT. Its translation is CSVVQGEAFF.

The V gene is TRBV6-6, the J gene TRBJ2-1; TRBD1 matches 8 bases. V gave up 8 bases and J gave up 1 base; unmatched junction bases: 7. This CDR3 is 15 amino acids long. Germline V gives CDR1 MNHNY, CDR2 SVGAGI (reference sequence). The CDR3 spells CASSIGQGSYNEQFF. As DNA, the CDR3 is TGTGCCAGCTCCATCGGACAGGGATCCTACAATGAGCAGTTCTTC.

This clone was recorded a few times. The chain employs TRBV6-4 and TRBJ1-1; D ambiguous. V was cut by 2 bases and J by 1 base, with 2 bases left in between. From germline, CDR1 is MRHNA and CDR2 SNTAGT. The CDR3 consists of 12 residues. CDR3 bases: TGTGCCAGCAGTGACAGGAACACTGAAGCTTTCTTT. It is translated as CASSDRNTEAFF.

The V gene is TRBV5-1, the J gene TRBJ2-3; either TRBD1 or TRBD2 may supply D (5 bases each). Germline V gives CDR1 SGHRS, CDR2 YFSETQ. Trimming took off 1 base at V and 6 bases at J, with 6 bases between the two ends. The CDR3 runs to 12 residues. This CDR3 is CASSLWGDTQYF. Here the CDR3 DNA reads TGCGCCAGCAGCTTGTGGGGGGATACGCAGTATTTT. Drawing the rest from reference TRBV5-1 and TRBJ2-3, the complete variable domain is KAGVTQTPRYLIKTRGQQVTLSCSPISGHRSVSWYQQTPGQGLQFLFEYFSETQRNKGNFPGRFSGRQFSNSRSEMNVSTLELGDSALYLCASSLWGDTQYFGPGTRLTVL.

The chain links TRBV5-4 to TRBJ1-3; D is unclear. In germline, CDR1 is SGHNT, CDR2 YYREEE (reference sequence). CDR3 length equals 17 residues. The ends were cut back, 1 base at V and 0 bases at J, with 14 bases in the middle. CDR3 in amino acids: CASSLKSDGGSGNTIYF. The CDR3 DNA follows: TGTGCCAGCAGCTTGAAATCGGACGGAGGCTCTGGAAACACCATATATTTT.

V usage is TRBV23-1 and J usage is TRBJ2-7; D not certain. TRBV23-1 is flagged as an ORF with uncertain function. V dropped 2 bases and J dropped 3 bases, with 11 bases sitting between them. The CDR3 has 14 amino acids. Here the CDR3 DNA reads TGCGCCAGCAGTCAAAATGGTCTGAACTACGAGCAGTACGTC. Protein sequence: CASSQNGLNYEQYV.